A single sample gave rise to the 3 T cell receptor beta chains below, sequenced in a study of vaccination effects on CD4 cells after COVID-19. TCRdb's table, derived via immunoSEQ multiplex PCR, lists solely in-frame clones and lacks some. The sample consists of 17,000 or so clones, about 74% of them appearing once. No antigen is known for these receptors. The ViraFEST assay expanded antigen-specific CD4+ T cells with viral peptide pools before sequencing. Isolation of CD4+ T cells took place after 10 days of culture. The individual was infected with SARS-CoV-2 between March and December 2020, as confirmed by PCR. All study participants received two doses of BNT162b2 or mRNA-1273 vaccine. The input for sequencing was CD4+ T cells from PBMCs cultured with SARS-CoV-2 spike peptides, taken after COVID-19 vaccination. The receptors originated from a human donor who had a prior SARS-CoV-2 infection.

The chain carries TRBV7-8 and TRBJ2-3; D possibly corresponds to TRBD2 (6 bases). Germline V gene sequence: CDR1 SGHVS, CDR2 FQNEAQ. V lost 3 bases and J 2 bases, leaving 12 bases between the germline ends. The CDR3 length is 15 residues. CDR3 coding DNA: TGTGCCAGCAGCTTGAGCCTAGCGCTCACAGATACGCAGTATTTT. It is translated as CASSLSLALTDTQYF.

The rearrangement uses TRBV6-5 and TRBJ2-1; TRBD2 is a possible D gene (5 bases). Germline loops: CDR1 MNHEY, CDR2 SVGAGI. The germline V and J ends were trimmed by 2 bases and 0 bases, with 8 bases remaining between them. This CDR3 is built from 15 residues. The CDR3 is CASSYAGFSYNEQFF. In DNA, the CDR3 is TGTGCCAGCAGTTACGCGGGCTTCTCCTACAATGAGCAGTTCTTC.

This rearrangement joins TRBV3-1 (or the pseudogene TRBV3-2) to TRBJ1-4; 7 positions match TRBD1. The V segment lost 0 bases and the J segment 0 bases; nucleotides outside the gene matches: 4. Germline-derived CDR1 and CDR2 are LGHDT and YNNKEL (reference sequence). The CDR3 covers 17 residues. The CDR3 DNA is TGTGCCAGCAGCCAAGATTGGCAGGGGGCAACTAATGAAAAACTGTTTTTT. Translation: CASSQDWQGATNEKLFF.